The clone carrying this T cell receptor (beta chain) was counted once. No antigen is known for it. Method: immunoSEQ multiplex PCR; TCRdb's copy keeps in-frame clones and lacks some. The data hold tens of thousands of clones, with approximately 95% observed a single time. The data are from a study of graft-versus-host responses after intestinal transplantation. For the study at large: Isolated intestinal, liver-intestinal, or multivisceral transplants had been given to the recipients. Findings of the study overall: GvH clones occurred in recipient marrow; some first appeared in ileum or blood.

The CDR3 covers 15 residues. The sequence came from a human donor who was the organ donor for an intestinal transplant. V gene TRBV21-1 combines with J gene TRBJ2-7; the D call of TRBD2 is as the table states it, not checked on the DNA. TRBV21-1 is an annotated pseudogene. The source was unstimulated CD8+ T cells sorted from spleen or lymph node cells, collected before transplant. DNA for the CDR3: TGTGCCAGCAACTTACGGGGGGCCATAACCTACGAGCAGTACTTC. It codes for CASNLRGAITYEQYF.